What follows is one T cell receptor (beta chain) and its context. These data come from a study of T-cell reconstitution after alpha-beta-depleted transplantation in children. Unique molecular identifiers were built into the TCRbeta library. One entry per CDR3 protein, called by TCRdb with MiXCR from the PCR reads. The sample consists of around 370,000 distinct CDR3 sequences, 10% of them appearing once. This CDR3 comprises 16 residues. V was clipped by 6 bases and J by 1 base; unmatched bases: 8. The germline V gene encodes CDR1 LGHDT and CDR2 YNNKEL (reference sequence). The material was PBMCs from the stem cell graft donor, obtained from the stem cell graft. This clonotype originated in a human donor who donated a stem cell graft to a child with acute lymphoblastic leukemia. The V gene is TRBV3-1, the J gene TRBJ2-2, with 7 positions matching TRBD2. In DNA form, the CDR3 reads TGTGCCAGCAGGATCTCTAGCGGAGTGAACACCGGGGAGCTGTTTTTT. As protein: CASRISSGVNTGELFF.